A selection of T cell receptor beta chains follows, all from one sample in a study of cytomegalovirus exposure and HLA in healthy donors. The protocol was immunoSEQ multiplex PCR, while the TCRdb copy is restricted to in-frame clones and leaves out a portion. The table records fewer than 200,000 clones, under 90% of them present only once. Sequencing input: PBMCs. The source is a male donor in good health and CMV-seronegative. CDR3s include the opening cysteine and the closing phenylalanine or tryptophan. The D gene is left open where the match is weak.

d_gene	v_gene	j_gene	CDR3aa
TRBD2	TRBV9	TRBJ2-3	CASSVGTWGGGTDTQYF
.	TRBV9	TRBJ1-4	CASSARPQGVTEKLFF
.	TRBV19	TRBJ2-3	CASRGGQVGTDTQYF
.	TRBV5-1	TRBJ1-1	CASSLEVAGVDTEAFF
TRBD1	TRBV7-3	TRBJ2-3	CASSPGQRSDTQYF
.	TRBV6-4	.	CASRLDRTYEQYF
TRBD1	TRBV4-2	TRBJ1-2	CASSQEQGAGGYTF
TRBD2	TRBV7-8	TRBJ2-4	CADSDRGRNIQYF
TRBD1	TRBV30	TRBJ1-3	CACQETGAGNTIYF
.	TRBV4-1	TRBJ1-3	CASSQDGQGDTIYF
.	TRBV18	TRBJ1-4	CASSLDSTTNEKLFF
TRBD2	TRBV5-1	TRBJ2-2	CASSPTSGTGELFF
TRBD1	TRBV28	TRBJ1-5	CASRQTGEQPQHF
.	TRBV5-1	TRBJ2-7	CASSLPDGGPGRYEQYF
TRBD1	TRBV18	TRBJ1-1	CASSPTGETEAFF
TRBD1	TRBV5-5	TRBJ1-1	CASSWRTGRVTEAFF
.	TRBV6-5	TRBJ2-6	CASSPHGAGANVLTF
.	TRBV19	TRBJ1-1	CASSIVPVGGTEAFF
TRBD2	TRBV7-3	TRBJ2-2	CASSPLAGTHTGELFF
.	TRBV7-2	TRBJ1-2	CASSLTGGTGGYTF
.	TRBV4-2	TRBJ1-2	CASSQDKLGGGYGYTF
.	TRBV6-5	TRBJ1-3	CAAQRGVGNTIYF
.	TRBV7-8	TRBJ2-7	CASSLGGGPYEQYF
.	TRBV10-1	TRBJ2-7	CASSDRNVTQPGLLPGQYF
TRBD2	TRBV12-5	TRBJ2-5	CASGRTSGGQETQYF
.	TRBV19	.	CASSVGLALTYEQYF
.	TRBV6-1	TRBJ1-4	CASSEAWAGQGKLFF
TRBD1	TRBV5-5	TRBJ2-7	CASSFGTGEYEQYF
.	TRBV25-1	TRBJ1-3	CASMKGHQGWVAGNTIYF
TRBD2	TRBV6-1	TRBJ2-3	CASTGGATDTQYF
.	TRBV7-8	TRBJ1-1	CASSLALRGGTEAFF
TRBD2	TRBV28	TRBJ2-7	CASSLAGGASYEQYF
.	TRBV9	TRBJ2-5	CASSKDRQETQYF
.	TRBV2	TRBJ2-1	CASGSPGVNEQFF
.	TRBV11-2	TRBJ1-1	CASSLAQADTEAFF
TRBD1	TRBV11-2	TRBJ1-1	CASSRRFLSGTGVVAEAFF
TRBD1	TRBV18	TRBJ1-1	CASSPMGTVNTEAFF
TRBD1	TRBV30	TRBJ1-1	CAWSPQGDTEAFF
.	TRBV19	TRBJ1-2	CASSVRGGYTF
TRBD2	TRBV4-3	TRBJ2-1	CASSGGLAGYNEQFF
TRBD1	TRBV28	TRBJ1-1	CASSLRQGSNTEAFF
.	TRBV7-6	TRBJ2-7	CASSLAWGSSYEQYF
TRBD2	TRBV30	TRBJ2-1	CAWSGGTSGSGGVYNEQFF
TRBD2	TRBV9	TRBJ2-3	CASSPQIAGGPDTQYF
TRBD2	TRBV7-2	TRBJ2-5	CASSKTSGRYAKTQYF
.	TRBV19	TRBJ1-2	CASSIGRGNYGYTF
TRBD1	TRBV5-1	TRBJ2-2	CASRNPGTGFNTGELFF
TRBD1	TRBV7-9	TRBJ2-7	CASSWDRADEQYF
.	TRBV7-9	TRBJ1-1	CASSSREVLPEAFF
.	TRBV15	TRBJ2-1	CATSKGGESYNEQFF
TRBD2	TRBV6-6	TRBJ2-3	CASSYSGLAFTDTQYF
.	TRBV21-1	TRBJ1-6	CARPDTGPISPLHF
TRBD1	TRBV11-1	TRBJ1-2	CASSPRDRVFYGYTF
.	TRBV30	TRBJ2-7	CAWSGRGGLAYEQYF
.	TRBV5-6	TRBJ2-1	CASSLGTQRKAYNEQFF
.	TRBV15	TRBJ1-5	CATSRPRPQANQPQHF
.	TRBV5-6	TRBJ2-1	CASSIPGGRNEQFF
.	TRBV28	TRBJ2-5	CASSPTSQETQYF
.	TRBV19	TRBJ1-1	CASSVTGGGAFF